Below, 25 T cell receptor beta chains from the same sample are listed, as sequenced in a study of T cell changes during pregnancy in multiple sclerosis. The data were produced by immunoSEQ multiplex PCR, yet TCRdb's version contains in-frame clones alone and is incomplete. The sample carries tens of thousands of clones, 80% to 95% recorded once. Sequences were derived from peripheral blood, sampled in the second trimester of pregnancy. Receptor source: a female donor in good health, enrolled as a control in a pregnancy study.

The chain has TRBV27 and TRBJ2-3; D not certain. V lost 5 bases, J lost 0 bases, and 3 bases lay in between. Per germline, CDR1 MNHEY and CDR2 SMNVEV (reference sequence). This CDR3 spans 12 amino acids. The chain's CDR3 is CASSQSTDTQYF. In DNA, the CDR3 is TGTGCCAGCAGTCAGAGCACAGATACGCAGTATTTT.

J is TRBJ2-3 and V is TRBV6-4, with 10 bases lining up with TRBD1. Per the germline V gene, CDR1 is MRHNA and CDR2 is SNTAGT. The V and J ends lost 2 bases and 4 bases, in that order; junction bases with no gene match: 0. This CDR3 has 14 residues. DNA of the CDR3: TGTGCCAGCAGTGACGGACAGGGGGCAGATACGCAGTATTTT. Its protein product is CASSDGQGADTQYF.

The chain combines TRBV19 with TRBJ1-2, with 7 bases that match TRBD1. The J segment lost 8 bases and the V segment lost 6 bases, leaving 6 bases of the junction unmatched. Germline V CDR1 and CDR2: LNHDA, SQIVND (reference sequence). The CDR3 is made up of 12 amino acids. The CDR3 DNA reads as TGTGCCAGTAGCCCGGACAGGAGGGGCTACACCTTC. The encoded protein is CASSPDRRGYTF.

This clone has just a few counts. The V gene is TRBV7-8, the J gene TRBJ2-3, with TRBD2 matching over 11 bases. Looked up from germline, CDR1 is SGHVS and CDR2 is FQNEAQ. The CDR3 loop spans 21 amino acids. With 0 bases clipped from V and 4 bases from J, the junction kept 18 bases outside the gene matches. In DNA form, the CDR3 reads TGTGCCAGCAGCTTAGCCCTTCGGAGGCTAGCGGGGGGACCGGGATCAGATACGCAGTATTTT. This gives the protein CASSLALRRLAGGPGSDTQYF. The full variable domain, with the rest looked up from reference TRBV7-8 and TRBJ2-3, is GAGVSQSPRYKVAKRGQDVALRCDPISGHVSLFWYQQALGQGPEFLTYFQNEAQLDKSGLPSDRFFAERPEGSVSTLKIQRTQQEDSAVYLCASSLALRRLAGGPGSDTQYFGPGTRLTVL.

This chain links TRBV7-9 with TRBJ2-3; the D gene is possibly TRBD1 (6 bases). The germline gives CDR1 SEHNR, CDR2 FQNEAQ (reference sequence). The V and J ends lost 5 bases and 4 bases respectively, with 13 bases between them. This CDR3 has 14 amino acids. CDR3 sequence (DNA): TGTGCCAGCAGCGACGACGGGACACCAGATACGCAGTATTTT. This codes for CASSDDGTPDTQYF.

The chain uses TRBV25-1 and TRBJ2-5; TRBD1 matches 8 bases. J was trimmed by 4 bases and V by 5 bases; bases with no gene match: 6. Germline CDR1 is MGHDK and CDR2 is SYGVNS. The CDR3 is made up of 14 amino acids. As DNA, the CDR3 is TGTGCCAGCAGTCTGGCAGGGGGCGGAGAGACCCAGTACTTC. The encoded protein is CASSLAGGGETQYF. The variable domain in full, with the rest retrieved from reference TRBV25-1 and TRBJ2-5, is EADIYQTPRYLVIGTGKKITLECSQTMGHDKMYWYQQDPGMELHLIHYSYGVNSTEKGDLSSESTVSRIRTEHFPLTLESARPSHTSQYLCASSLAGGGETQYFGPGTRLLVL.

V and J are TRBV29-1 and TRBJ1-2; 7 positions match TRBD1. V dropped 2 bases and J dropped 4; count of bases not matched to a gene: 10. There are 15 residues in the CDR3. The germline V gene has CDR1 SQVTM and CDR2 ANQGSEA. CDR3 sequence: CSVESGQPRGYGYTF. The CDR3 bases are TGCAGCGTTGAATCGGGACAGCCCAGAGGCTATGGCTACACCTTC.

This rearrangement joins TRBV6-5 to TRBJ2-7; 8 bases align to TRBD1. The V and J ends lost 2 bases and 4 bases, in that order; junction bases with no gene match: 7. The CDR3 contains 15 residues. Germline values: CDR1 MNHEY, CDR2 SVGAGI. The CDR3: CASSYGGQDAYEQYF. The CDR3 DNA follows: TGTGCCAGCAGTTACGGGGGACAGGACGCATACGAGCAGTACTTC.

V gene TRBV18 combines with J gene TRBJ1-4; TRBD1 matches 11 bases. The trim removed 0 bases at V and 8 bases at J, leaving 2 bases unmatched. The CDR3 consists of 15 residues. Germline assignment: CDR1 KGHSH and CDR2 LQKENI. This CDR3 is CASSPPGQGGEKLFF. For the CDR3, the DNA is TGTGCCAGCTCACCACCGGGACAGGGGGGAGAAAAACTGTTTTTT. The whole variable domain, remainder taken from reference TRBV18 and TRBJ1-4, is NAGVMQNPRHLVRRRGQEARLRCSPMKGHSHVYWYRQLPEEGLKFMVYLQKENIIDESGMPKERFSAEFPKEGPSILRIQQVVRGDSAAYFCASSPPGQGGEKLFFGSGTQLSVL.

The chain is built from TRBV6-5 and TRBJ2-7; tentative D call: TRBD1 (6 bases). The CDR3 extends over 12 amino acids. V lost 8 bases and J 3 bases, leaving 11 bases between the germline ends. The germline gives CDR1 MNHEY, CDR2 SVGAGI. The chain's CDR3 is CASGNRDYEQYF. CDR3 DNA sequence: TGTGCCAGCGGTAACAGGGACTACGAGCAGTACTTC.

This rearrangement joins TRBV6-1 to TRBJ1-2, with 11 bases matching TRBD1. Germline V gene sequence: CDR1 MNHNS, CDR2 SASEGT. The CDR3 covers 13 residues. V lost 7 bases to trimming and J lost 7 bases; unmatched junction nucleotides: 5. The CDR3, as DNA: TGTGCCAGCACGGACAGGGGGCGGAGTGGCTACACCTTC. Encoded protein: CASTDRGRSGYTF.

V usage is TRBV9 and J usage is TRBJ2-2; TRBD2 matches at 7 bases. The CDR3 runs 15 residues. V lost 2 bases, J lost 4 bases, and 5 bases stayed unmatched. The germline gives CDR1 SGDLS, CDR2 YYNGEE. The CDR3 DNA is TGTGCCAGCAGCGTCTCTAGCGGCGGCACCGGGGAGCTGTTTTTT. Residues: CASSVSSGGTGELFF.

V and J are TRBV5-8 and TRBJ1-5; 10 bases are shared with TRBD1. The CDR3 contains 16 residues. Trimming at V came to 4 bases and at J to 2 bases, leaving 6 bases not matched to a gene. CDR1 and CDR2 from the germline V gene are SGHTS and YDEGEE. The DNA of the CDR3 is TGTGCCAGCAGCGATGGGACAGGGGATCGCAATCAGCCCCAGCATTTT. Translating it yields CASSDGTGDRNQPQHF. The variable domain in full, completed from reference TRBV5-8 and TRBJ1-5, reads EAGVTQSPTHLIKTRGQQATLRCSPISGHTSVYWYQQALGLGLQFLLWYDEGEERNRGNFPPRFSGRQFPNYSSELNVNALELEDSALYLCASSDGTGDRNQPQHFGDGTRLSIL.

The chain joins TRBV29-1 to TRBJ2-3, with D tentatively TRBD1 (5 bases). V lost 5 bases, J lost 2 bases, and 14 bases lay in between. Germline-derived CDR1 and CDR2 are SQVTM and ANQGSEA. The CDR3 is made up of 14 amino acids. The CDR3 region is CSVRQNLNTDTQYF. As DNA, the CDR3 is TGCAGCGTTAGACAGAACTTAAACACAGATACGCAGTATTTT.

The chain recombines TRBV30 with TRBJ2-7; 10 bases fit TRBD1. The CDR3 totals 12 residues. The junction had 3 bases not matched to a gene; V was cut back by 4 bases and J by 6 bases. Germline V gene data show CDR1 as GTSNPN and CDR2 as SVGIG (reference sequence). CDR3: CAWMDRGAEQYF. In nucleotides, the CDR3 is TGTGCCTGGATGGACAGGGGGGCCGAGCAGTACTTC.

J is TRBJ1-1 and V is TRBV7-9; 8 positions agree with TRBD1. This CDR3 comprises 16 residues. Germline loops: CDR1 SEHNR, CDR2 FQNEAQ (reference sequence). V shed 5 bases and J 4 bases; nucleotides not matched to a gene: 12. CDR3 in amino acids: CASSTRKTGVGTEAFF. For the CDR3, the DNA is TGTGCCAGCAGCACACGAAAGACAGGGGTCGGCACTGAAGCTTTCTTT.

CDR3 in DNA: TGCGCCAGCAGCTTAGGGACTGGCAACACCGGGGAGCTGTTTTTT. It yields the protein CASSLGTGNTGELFF. The rearrangement links TRBV5-1 to TRBJ2-2; D may be TRBD2 (6 bases). The germline gives CDR1 SGHRS, CDR2 YFSETQ. V was pared by 2 bases and J by 2 bases, with 10 bases between. The CDR3 is made up of 15 amino acids.

The CDR3 here is CASSIRAREAGELFF. The DNA for the CDR3 is TGTGCCAGTAGTATTCGTGCCAGGGAAGCCGGGGAGCTGTTTTTT. V usage is TRBV19 and J usage is TRBJ2-2, with a tentative D call TRBD1 (5 bases). V dropped 3 bases and J dropped 6 bases, with 14 bases sitting between them. Germline V CDR1 and CDR2: LNHDA, SQIVND (reference sequence). The CDR3 runs to 15 residues. The complete variable domain, with remaining parts taken from reference TRBV19 and TRBJ2-2, reads DGGITQSPKYLFRKEGQNVTLSCEQNLNHDAMYWYRQDPGQGLRLIYYSQIVNDFQKGDIAEGYSVSREKKESFPLTVTSAQKNPTAFYLCASSIRAREAGELFFGEGSRLTVL.

The chain uses TRBV30 and TRBJ1-1, with D perhaps matching TRBD1 (6 bases). Trimming cost V 4 bases and J 5 bases, with 20 bases left between them. The CDR3 is 15 amino acids. The germline CDR1 and CDR2 sequences are GTSNPN and SVGIG (reference sequence). CDR3 sequence: CAWTRGGGAWTEAFF. CDR3 sequence (DNA): TGTGCCTGGACCCGAGGGGGGGGCGCTTGGACTGAAGCTTTCTTT.

The chain employs TRBV11-2 and TRBJ1-1; D remains ambiguous. The germline V gene encodes CDR1 SGHAT and CDR2 FQNNGV. This CDR3 contains 14 residues. The V gene lost 5 bases and the J gene lost 7 bases, with 17 bases spanning the gap. The CDR3 spells CASSPEPLLVEAFF. In DNA form, the CDR3 reads TGTGCCAGCAGCCCCGAGCCCTTACTGGTTGAAGCTTTCTTT.

The chain carries TRBV6-5 and TRBJ2-5; 7 nucleotides line up with TRBD2. Germline V gene lookup returns CDR1 MNHEY and CDR2 SVGAGI. CDR3 length: 15 residues. Trimming cost V 1 base and J 5 bases; bases outside gene matches: 7. The CDR3 DNA follows: TGTGCCAGCAGTTACTTGGGGGGGAACTGGGAGACCCAGTACTTC. This gives the protein CASSYLGGNWETQYF.

This chain links TRBV13 with TRBJ2-7; 8 bases match TRBD1. Germline CDR1 reads PRHDT; CDR2 reads FYEKMQ (reference sequence). Trimming removed 4 bases from V and 3 bases from J; junction bases left unmatched: 8. The length of the CDR3 is 15 residues. The CDR3, as DNA: TGTGCCAGCAGCTCAGCTGACAGGGGTTTCTACGAGCAGTACTTC. This translates into CASSSADRGFYEQYF.

The chain is built from TRBV27 and TRBJ1-5; TRBD1 might be the D (5 bases). The CDR3 has 14 residues. The V end lost 9 bases, the J end lost 2 bases, and 14 bases lay between the germline ends. CDR1 is MNHEY, CDR2 SMNVEV, per germline (reference sequence). The CDR3 coding sequence is TGTGCCAGTAGCAGGGTTGGTGGCAATCAGCCCCAGCATTTT. Its translation: CASSRVGGNQPQHF.

The CDR3 DNA sequence: TGTGCCAGCAGTTACTCGGCGGTCTTGAACACTGAAGCTTTCTTT. It specifies CASSYSAVLNTEAFF. The V gene is TRBV6-5, the J gene TRBJ1-1; no firm D call. CDR1 is MNHEY, CDR2 SVGAGI, per germline. The CDR3 contains 15 residues. Trimming stripped 0 bases from V and 0 bases from J, with 8 bases between.

This chain joins TRBV10-3 and TRBJ1-4, with TRBD1 matching over 7 bases. The CDR3 length is 16 residues. V trimming: 0 bases; J trimming: 8 bases; junction bases outside the gene matches: 9. Looked up from germline, CDR1 is ENHRY and CDR2 is SYGVKD. The CDR3 region is CAISESRGRGNEKLFF. The DNA of the CDR3 is TGTGCCATCAGTGAGTCGCGCGGCAGGGGGAACGAAAAACTGTTTTTT.